What follows describes a single TCR beta chain. These data are taken from a study of blood T cell repertoires in COVID-19. Whole-study context: Acute and convalescent COVID-19 samples came from the United States, Italy and Spain. In each case, the material was cDNA or gDNA derived from T cells, B-cell-depleted T cells, or PBMCs.

Germline V CDR1 and CDR2: MNHEY, SMNVEV (reference sequence). V was shortened by 1 base and J by 2 bases, with 15 bases between the two germline ends. The CDR3 sequence is 17 residues long. In the study's own analysis: Reference gene primer amplification in the assay estimated nucleated cell counts. Clones were read by immunoSEQ multiplex PCR, and TCRdb kept only the in-frame ones, dropping some. That table furnishes V, J and clone size, whereas the DNA furnished D and trimming. The data hold fewer than 250,000 clones, with roughly nine tenths observed a single time. Material for sequencing was peripheral blood. This sequence joins TRBV27 and TRBJ2-4; the D gene is possibly TRBD1 (6 bases). This TCR was recovered from a woman aged 45-60 years with acute or convalescent COVID-19. In DNA form, the CDR3 reads TGTGCCAGCAGTTTATTCCCAGGGGCCCAATCCAAAAACATTCAGTACTTC. Translated, it gives CASSLFPGAQSKNIQYF.